Included here is one T cell receptor beta chain sequence, with context. This entry is derived from a study of blood T cell repertoires in COVID-19. Germline CDR1 SGHRS, CDR2 YFSETQ. J gave up 7 bases and V 0 bases, and 7 bases lay outside the gene matches. This CDR3 has 15 amino acids. Sequenced by immunoSEQ multiplex PCR; TCRdb stores in-frame clones only, minus some. Of 270,000 or so clones listed, more than 75% are singletons. This clonotype was sampled from a man aged 35-49 years with active or convalescent COVID-19. The sequenced sample consisted of peripheral blood. The J gene is TRBJ1-2, the V gene TRBV5-1, with 9 bases aligning to TRBD1. CDR3 DNA sequence: TGCGCCAGCAGCTTGGCCCCCGACAGGGGGAGTGGCTACACCTTC. Protein: CASSLAPDRGSGYTF.